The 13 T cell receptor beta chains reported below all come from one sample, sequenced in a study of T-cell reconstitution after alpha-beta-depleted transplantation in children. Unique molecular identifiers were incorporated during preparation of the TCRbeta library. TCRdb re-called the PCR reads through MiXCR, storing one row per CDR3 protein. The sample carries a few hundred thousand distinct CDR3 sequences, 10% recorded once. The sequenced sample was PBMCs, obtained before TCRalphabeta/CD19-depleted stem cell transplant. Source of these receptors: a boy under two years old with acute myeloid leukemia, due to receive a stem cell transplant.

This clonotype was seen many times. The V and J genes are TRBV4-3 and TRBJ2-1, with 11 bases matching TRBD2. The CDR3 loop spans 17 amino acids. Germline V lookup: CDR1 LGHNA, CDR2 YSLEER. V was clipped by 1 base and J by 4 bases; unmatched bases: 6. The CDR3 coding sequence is TGCGCCAGCAGCCAAGTAACTAGCGGGAGAGAGTACAATGAGCAGTTCTTC. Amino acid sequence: CASSQVTSGREYNEQFF.

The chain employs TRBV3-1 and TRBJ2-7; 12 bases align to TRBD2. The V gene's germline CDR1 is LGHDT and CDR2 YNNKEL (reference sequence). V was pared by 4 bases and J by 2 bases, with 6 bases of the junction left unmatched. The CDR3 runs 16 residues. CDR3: CASSPSWTSGAYEQYF. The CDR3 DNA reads TGTGCCAGCAGCCCCTCTTGGACTAGCGGGGCCTACGAGCAGTACTTC.

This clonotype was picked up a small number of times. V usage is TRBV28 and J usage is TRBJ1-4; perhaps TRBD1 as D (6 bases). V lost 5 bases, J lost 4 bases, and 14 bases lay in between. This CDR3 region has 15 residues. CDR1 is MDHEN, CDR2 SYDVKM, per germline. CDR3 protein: CASSLPQGFNEKLFF. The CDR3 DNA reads TGTGCCAGCAGTCTACCACAGGGCTTTAATGAAAAACTGTTTTTT.

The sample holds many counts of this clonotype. The CDR3 protein is CASSLAGHRRSYEQYF. The CDR3 DNA reads as TGCGCCAGCAGCTTGGCCGGACACAGGAGATCCTACGAGCAGTACTTC. This rearrangement joins TRBV5-1 to TRBJ2-7; weak D call: TRBD1 (5 bases). Germline V gene data show CDR1 as SGHRS and CDR2 as YFSETQ. The CDR3 extends over 16 amino acids. Trimming shortened V by 0 bases and J by 1 base, and 14 bases separated the two germline ends. Together with reference TRBV5-1 and TRBJ2-7, the CDR3 gives the full variable domain: KAGVTQTPRYLIKTRGQQVTLSCSPISGHRSVSWYQQTPGQGLQFLFEYFSETQRNKGNFPGRFSGRQFSNSRSEMNVSTLELGDSALYLCASSLAGHRRSYEQYFGPGTRLTVT.

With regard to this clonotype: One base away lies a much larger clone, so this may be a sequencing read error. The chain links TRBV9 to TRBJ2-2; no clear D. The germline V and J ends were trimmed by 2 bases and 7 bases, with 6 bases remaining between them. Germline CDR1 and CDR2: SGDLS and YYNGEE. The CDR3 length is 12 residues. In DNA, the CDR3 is TGTGCCAGCAGCGTTGCAGGCGGGGAGCTGTTTTTT. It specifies CASSVAGGELFF.

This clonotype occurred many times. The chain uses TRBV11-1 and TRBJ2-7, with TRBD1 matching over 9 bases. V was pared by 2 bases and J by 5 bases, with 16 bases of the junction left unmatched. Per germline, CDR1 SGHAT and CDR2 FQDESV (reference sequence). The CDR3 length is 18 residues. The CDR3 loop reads CASSLSLTRDRAPNEQYF. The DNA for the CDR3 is TGTGCCAGCAGCTTATCCTTGACCCGGGACAGGGCTCCAAACGAGCAGTACTTC. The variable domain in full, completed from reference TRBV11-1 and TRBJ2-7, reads EAEVAQSPRYKITEKSQAVAFWCDPISGHATLYWYRQILGQGPELLVQFQDESVVDDSQLPKDRFSAERLKGVDSTLKIQPAELGDSAMYLCASSLSLTRDRAPNEQYFGPGTRLTVT.

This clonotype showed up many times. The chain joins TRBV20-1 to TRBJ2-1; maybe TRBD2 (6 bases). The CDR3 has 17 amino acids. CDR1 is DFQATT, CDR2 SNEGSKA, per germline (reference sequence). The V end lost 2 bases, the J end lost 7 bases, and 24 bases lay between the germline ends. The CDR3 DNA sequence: TGCAGTGCTAGAACGACTAGTAAATACAATGAGCAGAATGAGCAGTTCTTC. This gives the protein CSARTTSKYNEQNEQFF.

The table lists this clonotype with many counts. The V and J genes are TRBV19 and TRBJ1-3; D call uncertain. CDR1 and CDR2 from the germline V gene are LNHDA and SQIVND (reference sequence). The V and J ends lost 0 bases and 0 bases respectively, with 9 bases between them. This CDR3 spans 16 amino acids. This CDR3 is CASSIDQKLSGNTIYF. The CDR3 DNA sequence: TGTGCCAGTAGTATAGATCAGAAGCTCTCTGGAAACACCATATATTTT.

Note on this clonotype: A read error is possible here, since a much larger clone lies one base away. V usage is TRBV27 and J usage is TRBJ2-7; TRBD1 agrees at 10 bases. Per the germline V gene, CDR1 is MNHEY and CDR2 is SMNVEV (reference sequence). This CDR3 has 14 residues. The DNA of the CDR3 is TGTGCCAGCAAAGAGACAGGGGGCCGCTACGAGCGGTACTTC. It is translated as CASKETGGRYERYF.

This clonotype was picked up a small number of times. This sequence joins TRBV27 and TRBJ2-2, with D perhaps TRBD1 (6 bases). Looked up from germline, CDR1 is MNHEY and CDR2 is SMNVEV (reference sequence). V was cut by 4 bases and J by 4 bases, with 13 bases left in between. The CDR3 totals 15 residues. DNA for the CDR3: TGTGCCAGCAGTTACCGACAGGTTACCACCGGGGAGCTGTTTTTT. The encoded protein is CASSYRQVTTGELFF.

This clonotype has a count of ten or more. CDR3 DNA: TGTGCCAGCAGCCAAGTGGTGGCGGGCCCAGCCAAAAACATTCAGTACTTC. It encodes CASSQVVAGPAKNIQYF. The chain recombines TRBV3-1 with TRBJ2-4, with TRBD2 as a possible D gene (5 bases). Germline V CDR1 and CDR2: LGHDT, YNNKEL (reference sequence). Trimming removed 1 base from V and 0 bases from J, with 13 bases in between. This CDR3 comprises 17 residues.

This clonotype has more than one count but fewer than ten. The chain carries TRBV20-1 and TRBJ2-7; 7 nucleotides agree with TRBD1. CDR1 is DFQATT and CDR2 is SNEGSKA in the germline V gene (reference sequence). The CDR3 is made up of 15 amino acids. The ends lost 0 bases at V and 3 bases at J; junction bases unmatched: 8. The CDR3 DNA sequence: TGCAGTGCTAGAGATCTCAGGGGGAGCATCTACGAGCAGTACTTC. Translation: CSARDLRGSIYEQYF.

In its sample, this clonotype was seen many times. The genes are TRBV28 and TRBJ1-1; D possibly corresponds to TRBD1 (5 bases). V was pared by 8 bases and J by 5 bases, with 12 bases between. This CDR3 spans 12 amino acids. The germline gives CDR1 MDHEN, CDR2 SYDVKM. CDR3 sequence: CASFRGRTEAFF. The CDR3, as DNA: TGTGCCAGCTTTAGGGGCCGGACTGAAGCTTTCTTT.